The source of this T cell receptor beta chain is a study of T-cell memory formation after mild COVID-19. General study findings and limits: Nothing showed for sure that second-wave clones peaking on day 37 were SARS-CoV-2 specific.

Remarks on this clonotype: What it binds is not known.

Trimming at V came to 4 bases and at J to 5 bases, leaving 14 bases not matched to a gene. The CDR3 runs 17 residues. CDR1 is SGHRS, CDR2 YFSETQ, per germline. Employing constant-segment primers, 5'RACE generated TCR alpha and TCR beta cDNA libraries bearing sample barcodes and UMIs. TCRdb re-derived calls from the 5' RACE reads in MiXCR, one entry per CDR3 protein. The top ten clones hold about 27% of a sample with roughly 100,000 distinct CDR3 sequences, 9.5% to 15% of them seen once. Specimen: PBMCs or a T cell subset sorted from them (not recorded which). V and J are TRBV5-1 and TRBJ2-1; 8 nucleotides line up with TRBD1. This receptor was identified in an adult woman who had mild COVID-19 (a few samples of this study predate the infection). Cell type and time point are not known. CDR3 region: CASSISRAGGKDNEQFF. The CDR3 nucleotides are TGCGCCAGCAGCATTTCCCGGGCAGGGGGCAAGGACAATGAGCAGTTCTTC.